Following are 19 T cell receptor beta chains from one sample sequenced in a study of PD-1 blockade in mismatch repair-deficient tumors. Profiled with immunoSEQ multiplex PCR; TCRdb holds only in-frame clones, not every one. The data hold around 120,000 clones, with around nine tenths observed a single time. This sample comprised peripheral blood, obtained approximately 69 weeks after starting pembrolizumab. These TCRs come from an adult with mismatch repair-deficient cancer.

The V call is TRBV4-1, the J call TRBJ1-1; D is possibly TRBD1 (5 bases). Germline assignment: CDR1 MGHRA and CDR2 YSYEKL. Trimming stripped 1 base from V and 1 base from J, with 10 bases between. The CDR3 length is 15 residues. The CDR3: CASSQGQGTNTEAFF. DNA of the CDR3: TGCGCCAGCAGCCAAGGTCAGGGCACGAACACTGAAGCTTTCTTT.

This CDR3 is CASSLSASYNEQFF. The CDR3 nucleotides are TGTGCCAGCAGTTTATCGGCTAGCTACAATGAGCAGTTCTTC. The genes are TRBV27 and TRBJ2-1; D remains ambiguous. Per the germline V gene, CDR1 is MNHEY and CDR2 is SMNVEV (reference sequence). V was shortened by 0 bases and J by 3 bases, with 6 bases between the two germline ends. The length of the CDR3 is 14 residues.

The CDR3 DNA is TGTGCCAGCAGCCAAAACAGAGCCATCCCTCTGGAATCTGAAGCTTTCTTT. Its protein product is CASSQNRAIPLESEAFF. This chain joins TRBV4-2 and TRBJ1-1; unclear D gene. Germline V lookup: CDR1 LGHNA, CDR2 YNFKEQ. The ends were cut back, 2 bases at V and 6 bases at J, with 22 bases in the middle. CDR3 size: 17 residues.

The chain couples TRBV19 to TRBJ1-2; tentatively, D is TRBD1 (6 bases). The CDR3 covers 13 residues. Between the trimmed V and J ends, which lost 3 bases and 3 bases, there was a span of 8 bases. Germline V CDR1 and CDR2: LNHDA, SQIVND (reference sequence). CDR3 DNA: TGTGCCAGTAGTATCACAGGGTACTATGGCTACACCTTC. Protein: CASSITGYYGYTF.

The chain joins TRBV15 to TRBJ2-1; 12 bases align to TRBD2. Germline CDR1 and CDR2: LNHNV and YYDKDF (reference sequence). The V and J ends lost 0 bases and 9 bases, in that order; junction bases with no gene match: 12. This CDR3 comprises 18 residues. As DNA, the CDR3 is TGTGCCACCAGCAGAGACCGTAGACTAGCGGGAGTACAAAGTGAGCAGTTCTTC. Translation: CATSRDRRLAGVQSEQFF.

The chain joins TRBV2 to TRBJ2-5; weak D call: TRBD1 (5 bases). This CDR3 is built from 15 residues. In germline, CDR1 is SNHLY, CDR2 FYNNEI. With 11 bases removed from V and 2 bases from J, the gap between germline ends came to 21 bases. CDR3 protein: CADTPDQGRQETQYF. CDR3 sequence (DNA): TGTGCCGACACCCCCGACCAGGGTAGACAAGAGACCCAGTACTTC.

The chain employs TRBV27 and TRBJ2-3; 10 positions match TRBD1. The CDR3 has 15 amino acids. V was clipped by 4 bases and J by 7 bases; unmatched bases: 8. Germline V gene lookup returns CDR1 MNHEY and CDR2 SMNVEV (reference sequence). CDR3 residues: CASSSGGTGVNTQYF. The DNA for the CDR3 is TGTGCCAGCAGTTCGGGGGGGACAGGGGTTAATACGCAGTATTTT.

This chain joins TRBV7-2 and TRBJ2-7, with 9 bases matching TRBD2. Germline loops: CDR1 SGHTA, CDR2 FQGNSA. J lost 2 bases, V lost 1 base, and 9 bases had no gene match. CDR3 length equals 17 residues. The CDR3: CASSLEWSSGTPYEQYF. The CDR3 nucleotides read TGTGCCAGCAGCTTAGAGTGGTCTAGCGGGACTCCCTACGAGCAGTACTTC.

The CDR3 region has the DNA TGTGCCAGCAGTCCTCTGGGACAGACAACTAATGAAAAACTGTTTTTT. Its protein product is CASSPLGQTTNEKLFF. The chain has TRBV28 and TRBJ1-4; 7 bases agree with TRBD1. Germline CDR1 reads MDHEN; CDR2 reads SYDVKM. The CDR3 runs to 16 residues. Trimming took 5 bases from V and 0 from J; bases not matched to a gene: 6.

The chain employs TRBV4-1 and TRBJ2-5; D perhaps matches TRBD2 (5 bases). Germline values: CDR1 MGHRA, CDR2 YSYEKL. Trimming shortened V by 4 bases and J by 5 bases, and 17 bases separated the two germline ends. This CDR3 has 15 residues. The CDR3 region has the DNA TGCGCCAGCAGCCGTCGTTTGGGAGCCGGGGAGACCCAGTACTTC. Amino acid sequence: CASSRRLGAGETQYF.

The V call is TRBV4-1, the J call TRBJ2-7, with 9 positions matching TRBD2. The CDR3 contains 15 residues. Per germline, CDR1 MGHRA and CDR2 YSYEKL. The ends lost 0 bases at V and 3 bases at J; junction bases unmatched: 3. CDR3 sequence (DNA): TGCGCCAGCAGCCAAGAGACTAGCGGCCTCTACGAGCAGTACTTC. Residues: CASSQETSGLYEQYF.

This rearrangement joins TRBV19 to TRBJ2-1; 10 positions agree with TRBD2. Germline trimming cut 2 bases from V and 5 bases from J; bases unmatched to any gene: 6. The CDR3 length is 16 residues. Germline CDR1 LNHDA, CDR2 SQIVND (reference sequence). The CDR3 coding sequence is TGTGCCAGTAGTATATCTCTAGCGGGAGCTAACAATGAGCAGTTCTTC. Translated, it gives CASSISLAGANNEQFF.

This chain uses TRBV7-2 with TRBJ1-2; a possible D gene is TRBD1 (6 bases). Germline V gene lookup returns CDR1 SGHTA and CDR2 FQGNSA. Trimming removed 3 bases from V and 7 bases from J, with 12 bases in between. The CDR3 loop spans 13 amino acids. Written as DNA, the CDR3 is TGTGCCAGCAGCTTTCAGGGGCTAGGTGGCTACACCTTC. Translated: CASSFQGLGGYTF.

In this sample, this clone turned up once. This rearrangement joins TRBV6-5 to TRBJ2-7, with 9 bases identical to TRBD2. Germline V gives CDR1 MNHEY, CDR2 SVGAGI. V shed 6 bases and J 6 bases; nucleotides not matched to a gene: 9. The CDR3 loop spans 14 amino acids. CDR3 loop: CASSRLAALFEQYF. CDR3 DNA: TGTGCCAGCAGCCGACTAGCGGCTCTTTTCGAGCAGTACTTC.

The J gene is TRBJ2-7, the V gene TRBV9, with D possibly matching TRBD2 (6 bases). This CDR3 is built from 14 residues. Per the germline V gene, CDR1 is SGDLS and CDR2 is YYNGEE. Trimming shortened V by 4 bases and J by 4 bases, and 15 bases separated the two germline ends. The DNA of the CDR3 is TGTGCCAGCAGCCCCCGGGGCGGGGAATACGAGCAGTACTTC. Protein sequence: CASSPRGGEYEQYF.

V is TRBV11-2 and J is TRBJ1-1; D might be TRBD1 (5 bases). Germline CDR1 reads SGHAT; CDR2 reads FQNNGV. Trimming removed 5 bases at V and 5 bases at J, with 15 bases between. The CDR3 contains 14 residues. The CDR3 sequence: CASSPKGVGTEAFF. CDR3 bases: TGTGCCAGCAGCCCGAAAGGGGTGGGGACTGAAGCTTTCTTT.

The V gene is TRBV5-4, the J gene TRBJ1-2, with D tentatively TRBD1 (5 bases). V lost 0 bases to trimming and J lost 4 bases, with 10 bases between them. The CDR3 loop spans 14 amino acids. CDR1 and CDR2 from the germline V gene are SGHNT and YYREEE (reference sequence). The CDR3 sequence: CASSLEGPPYGYTF. In DNA, the CDR3 is TGTGCCAGCAGCTTGGAGGGGCCACCCTATGGCTACACCTTC. Full variable domain (rest looked up from reference TRBV5-4 and TRBJ1-2): ETGVTQSPTHLIKTRGQQVTLRCSSQSGHNTVSWYQQALGQGPQFIFQYYREEENGRGNFPPRFSGLQFPNYSSELNVNALELDDSALYLCASSLEGPPYGYTFGSGTRLTVV.

This chain uses TRBV20-1 with TRBJ2-1; a weak D match, TRBD1 (7 bases). CDR3 length: 11 amino acids. Germline lookup yields CDR1 DFQATT and CDR2 SNEGSKA (reference sequence). V lost 6 bases and J lost 7, with 10 bases in between. DNA for the CDR3: TGCAGTGCGCCAGGGGGGAATGAGCAGTTCTTC. Residues: CSAPGGNEQFF.

The V gene is TRBV11-3, the J gene TRBJ2-7; 7 nucleotides match TRBD1. Germline lookup yields CDR1 SGHNT and CDR2 YENEEA. With V trimmed by 5 bases and J by 2 bases, 9 bases remained unmatched. CDR3 length equals 15 residues. Written as DNA, the CDR3 is TGTGCCAGCAGCCCTGGGACAGAGGGGGCCTACGAGCAGTACTTC. It is translated as CASSPGTEGAYEQYF.